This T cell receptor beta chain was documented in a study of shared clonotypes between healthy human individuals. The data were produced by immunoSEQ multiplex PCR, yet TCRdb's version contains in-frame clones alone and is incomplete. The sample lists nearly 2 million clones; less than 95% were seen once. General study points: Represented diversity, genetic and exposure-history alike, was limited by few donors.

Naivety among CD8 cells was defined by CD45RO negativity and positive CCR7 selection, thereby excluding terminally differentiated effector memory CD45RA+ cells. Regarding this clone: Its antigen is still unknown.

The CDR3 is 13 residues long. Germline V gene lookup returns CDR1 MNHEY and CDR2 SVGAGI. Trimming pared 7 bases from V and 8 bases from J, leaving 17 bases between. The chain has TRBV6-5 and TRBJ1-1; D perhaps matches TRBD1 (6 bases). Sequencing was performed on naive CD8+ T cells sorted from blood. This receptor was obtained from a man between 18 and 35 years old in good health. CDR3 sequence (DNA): TGTGCCAGCATCCATAGGGGGATGGGAGAAGCTTTCTTT. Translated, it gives CASIHRGMGEAFF.